The subject of this entry is one T cell receptor beta chain. The 120-subject validation cohort, separate from the roughly 700-subject first cohort, included the donors. This sample stems from a study of cytomegalovirus exposure and HLA in healthy donors. Using immunoSEQ multiplex PCR, the repertoire was profiled, and TCRdb retains in-frame clones only, with some absent. The table lists 120,000 or so clones, about 90% of them singletons, with approximately 2.1% in the top ten. With V trimmed by 0 bases and J by 5 bases, 15 bases remained unmatched. The CDR3 is 19 amino acids. CDR1 is LGHNA, CDR2 YNFKEQ, per germline.

This chain links TRBV4-2 with TRBJ2-3; 9 bases line up with TRBD2. The specimen sequenced was PBMCs. The origin of this receptor is a woman between 18 and 29 years old in good health and CMV-seronegative. CDR3 loop: CASSQDLPLGGGGVDTQYF. The CDR3 DNA reads TGTGCCAGCAGCCAAGATCTCCCTTTAGGCGGGGGGGGTGTAGATACGCAGTATTTT.